A single sample gave rise to the 32 T cell receptor beta chains below, sequenced in a study of early T cells in non-severe SARS-CoV-2 infection (dated by TCRdb to about 2021). Receptor libraries were prepared by 5' RACE. Instrument on record: NextSeq 500. TCRdb reworked the public reads: Q25 trimming with fastp, MiXCR clone assembly, productive beta chains retained. Merged by CDR3 protein, the rows form single entries marked with the most common genes and DNA. The sample contains 26,000 or so distinct CDR3 sequences, 3.5% to 5.5% of them found a single time. The top ten hold less than 6% of the sample. The sample in question was whole blood, obtained at baseline. The receptors were gathered from an adult who was a healthcare worker with PCR-confirmed SARS-CoV-2 infection or an uninfected control (not recorded which).

The chain is built from TRBV7-2 and TRBJ2-1; no definite D call. Germline CDR1 reads SGHTA; CDR2 reads FQGNSA. Trimming left V 1 base short and J 0 bases short, with 16 bases between. This CDR3 has 18 residues. As DNA, the CDR3 is TGTGCCAGCAGCTTAGGACCAGGCCTTACTACCTCCTACAATGAGCAGTTCTTC. It yields the protein CASSLGPGLTTSYNEQFF.

This clonotype has just a few counts. This chain joins TRBV30 and TRBJ2-1; tentative D call: TRBD2 (5 bases). This CDR3 is built from 14 residues. V was pared by 3 bases and J by 9 bases, with 18 bases between. Germline CDR1 and CDR2: GTSNPN and SVGIG (reference sequence). The CDR3 DNA sequence: TGTGCCTGGAGAGGAACTAGGTTGGATACTGAGCAGTTCTTC. Encoded protein: CAWRGTRLDTEQFF.

V is TRBV11-2 and J is TRBJ2-3, with TRBD2 as a possible D gene (5 bases). The CDR3 contains 15 residues. Germline V gene lookup returns CDR1 SGHAT and CDR2 FQNNGV. Trimming cost V 2 bases and J 8 bases, with 17 bases left between them. The CDR3 is CASSLYSERLGTQYF. The CDR3 DNA sequence: TGTGCCAGCAGCTTATATAGCGAAAGACTGGGTACGCAGTATTTT. The full variable domain, its missing parts supplied by reference TRBV11-2 and TRBJ2-3, is EAGVAQSPRYKIIEKRQSVAFWCNPISGHATLYWYQQILGQGPKLLIQFQNNGVVDDSQLPKDRFSAERLKGVDSTLKIQPAKLEDSAVYLCASSLYSERLGTQYFGPGTRLTVL.

Ten or more counts support this clonotype. The chain uses TRBV29-1 and TRBJ2-5, with 10 bases aligning to TRBD1. This CDR3 has 13 residues. CDR1 SQVTM and CDR2 ANQGSEA come from the germline V gene. V was pared by 7 bases and J by 2 bases, with 4 bases of the junction left unmatched. CDR3 protein: CSAWDRGQETQYF. As DNA, the CDR3 is TGCAGCGCTTGGGACAGGGGTCAAGAGACCCAGTACTTC.

This clonotype was recorded at least ten times. This chain connects TRBV19 to TRBJ2-6, with D hard to call. Trimming removed 5 bases from V and 4 bases from J, with 9 bases in between. CDR3 length: 14 amino acids. The germline V gene encodes CDR1 LNHDA and CDR2 SQIVND (reference sequence). CDR3 DNA sequence: TGTGCCAGTAGTTCTCTCCGAGGGGCCAACGTCCTGACTTTC. This encodes CASSSLRGANVLTF.

This clonotype was seen repeatedly, ten times or more. J is TRBJ2-1 and V is TRBV7-2, with 7 bases matching TRBD1. The ends lost 5 bases at V and 9 bases at J; junction bases unmatched: 7. The germline CDR1 and CDR2 sequences are SGHTA and FQGNSA. This CDR3 region has 13 residues. DNA of the CDR3: TGTGCCAGCAGCCCGGGACAGTATGGTGAGCAGTTCTTC. It is translated as CASSPGQYGEQFF.

In this sample, this clonotype turned up many times. The genes are TRBV11-2 and TRBJ2-3; 12 bases are shared with TRBD2. The CDR3 is 16 amino acids. V shed 5 bases, J shed 3 bases, and the junction held 6 bases outside the gene matches. Germline V gene sequence: CDR1 SGHAT, CDR2 FQNNGV. CDR3 loop: CASSILAGGLTDTQYF. As DNA, the CDR3 is TGTGCCAGCAGCATACTAGCGGGGGGTTTGACAGATACGCAGTATTTT.

This clonotype was seen at least ten times. The V call is TRBV19, the J call TRBJ2-3; 7 nucleotides agree with TRBD2. The CDR3 length is 13 residues. The ends lost 7 bases at V and 0 bases at J; junction bases unmatched: 1. Germline assignment: CDR1 LNHDA and CDR2 SQIVND (reference sequence). The CDR3 sequence: CASNSGSTDTQYF. Here the CDR3 DNA reads TGTGCCAGTAATAGCGGGAGCACAGATACGCAGTATTTT.

By sample fraction, this clonotype is medium-sized (0.01 to 0.1%). The chain employs TRBV20-1 and TRBJ1-5; no clear D. Trimming left V 0 bases short and J 0 bases short, with 0 bases between. Germline V CDR1 and CDR2: DFQATT, SNEGSKA (reference sequence). The CDR3 totals 12 residues. The CDR3 protein is CSARDSNQPQHF. In nucleotides, the CDR3 is TGCAGTGCTAGAGATAGCAATCAGCCCCAGCATTTT.

The chain has TRBV7-6 and TRBJ2-1; D gene ambiguous. This CDR3 is 12 amino acids long. Germline CDR1 and CDR2: SGHVS and FNYEAQ. V was trimmed by 3 bases and J by 10 bases, leaving 10 bases between them. In nucleotides, the CDR3 is TGTGCCAGCAGCTTCCCGCGAGGAGAGCAGTTCTTC. It translates to CASSFPRGEQFF.

V usage is TRBV5-4 and J usage is TRBJ2-3; 7 positions agree with TRBD1. V gave up 1 base and J gave up 4 bases; unmatched junction bases: 0. Germline V gene data show CDR1 as SGHNT and CDR2 as YYREEE (reference sequence). The CDR3 consists of 13 residues. The CDR3 spells CASSLTGADTQYF. Written as DNA, the CDR3 is TGTGCCAGCAGCTTGACAGGGGCAGATACGCAGTATTTT.

This clonotype has a count of ten or more. V and J are TRBV12-3 or TRBV12-4 and TRBJ1-6; D is unclear. The CDR3 has 12 residues. Trimming cost V 6 bases and J 9 bases, with 9 bases left between them. CDR3 protein: CASRISGSPLHF. The CDR3 DNA sequence: TGTGCCAGCAGGATAAGTGGTTCACCCCTCCACTTT.

This clonotype showed up just a few times. The genes are TRBV7-6 and TRBJ2-7; no reliable D call. Trimming took 3 bases from V and 4 from J, leaving 13 bases between them. This CDR3 contains 14 residues. CDR1 and CDR2 from the germline V gene are SGHVS and FNYEAQ. CDR3 in amino acids: CASSFSATRYEQYF. CDR3 sequence (DNA): TGTGCCAGCAGCTTTTCGGCCACGAGGTACGAGCAGTACTTC.

This clonotype was recorded many times. This chain uses TRBV12-3 or TRBV12-4 with TRBJ2-7; the match to TRBD1 covers 8 bases. The CDR3 runs 15 residues. V shed 4 bases, J shed 2 bases, and the junction held 7 bases outside the gene matches. The CDR3: CASSSRQGNPYEQYF. The CDR3 DNA reads TGTGCCAGCAGTTCGCGACAGGGGAACCCCTACGAGCAGTACTTC.

This clonotype came up a few times. The chain uses TRBV7-9 and TRBJ2-5, with 9 bases fitting TRBD1. The CDR3 length is 16 residues. Germline V CDR1 and CDR2: SEHNR, FQNEAQ (reference sequence). V dropped 7 bases and J dropped 9; count of bases not matched to a gene: 18. The CDR3 coding sequence is TGTGCCAGCACCGGGCCCAGGACAGGGGATTTGGTTCCCCAGTACTTC. Its translation is CASTGPRTGDLVPQYF.

This clonotype was counted ten times or more. The rearrangement links TRBV29-1 to TRBJ2-1, with 8 bases that match TRBD1. The trim removed 1 base at V and 9 bases at J, leaving 8 bases unmatched. The CDR3 length is 14 residues. Germline V gene lookup returns CDR1 SQVTM and CDR2 ANQGSEA. CDR3 nucleotide sequence: TGCAGCGTTGAAGGACAGGGGATCAGGTTTGAGCAGTTCTTC. The encoded protein is CSVEGQGIRFEQFF.

This clonotype was observed many times. V and J are TRBV6-1 and TRBJ2-7; D is ambiguous. V was shortened by 1 base and J by 3 bases, with 7 bases between the two germline ends. Germline loops: CDR1 MNHNS, CDR2 SASEGT. The CDR3 sequence is 13 residues long. CDR3 nucleotide sequence: TGTGCCAGCAGTGAAGGTCTGTTCTACGAGCAGTACTTC. Translation gives CASSEGLFYEQYF.

The table lists this clonotype with many counts. The genes are TRBV10-2 and TRBJ2-3; 9 nucleotides line up with TRBD2. The CDR3 length is 15 residues. CDR1 and CDR2 (germline): WSHSY, SAAADI. The V gene end was trimmed by 2 bases and the J gene end by 8 bases; junction bases not matched to a gene: 8. The CDR3 spells CASSEERGAGGTQYF. For the CDR3, the DNA is TGCGCCAGCAGTGAGGAGCGGGGGGCGGGGGGTACGCAGTATTTT.

This clonotype was counted many times. V is TRBV13 and J is TRBJ2-7, with 16 bases fitting TRBD2. V trimming: 0 bases; J trimming: 5 bases; junction bases outside the gene matches: 10. The CDR3 has 19 amino acids. The germline CDR1 and CDR2 sequences are PRHDT and FYEKMQ (reference sequence). In DNA, the CDR3 is TGTGCCAGCAGCTTAGGAGGCCCGGGACTAGCGGGAGGGGGCGACGAGCAGTACTTC. It encodes CASSLGGPGLAGGGDEQYF. The whole variable domain, remainder taken from reference TRBV13 and TRBJ2-7, is AAGVIQSPRHLIKEKRETATLKCYPIPRHDTVYWYQQGPGQDPQFLISFYEKMQSDKGSIPDRFSAQQFSDYHSELNMSSLELGDSALYFCASSLGGPGLAGGGDEQYFGPGTRLTVT.

This clonotype was counted many times. This chain uses TRBV5-1 with TRBJ2-5, with 12 bases lining up with TRBD2. Germline V CDR1 and CDR2: SGHRS, YFSETQ. V lost 1 base, J lost 4 bases, and 2 bases stayed unmatched. CDR3 size: 15 residues. CDR3 protein: CASSLRGLAGETQYF. Here the CDR3 DNA reads TGCGCCAGCAGCTTGCGGGGACTAGCGGGAGAGACCCAGTACTTC.

In its sample, this clonotype was seen many times. The genes are TRBV7-2 and TRBJ1-5, with 8 nucleotides matching TRBD1. This CDR3 contains 15 residues. Looked up from germline, CDR1 is SGHTA and CDR2 is FQGNSA. The J segment lost 3 bases and the V segment lost 3 bases, leaving 4 bases of the junction unmatched. In DNA, the CDR3 is TGTGCCAGCAGCTTCAAGACAGGGGTCAATCAGCCCCAGCATTTT. It yields the protein CASSFKTGVNQPQHF.

In its sample, this clonotype was seen many times. This chain joins TRBV7-2 and TRBJ2-3; no reliable D call. The CDR3 loop spans 13 amino acids. V was clipped by 1 base and J by 4 bases, with 6 bases between them. Germline V gives CDR1 SGHTA, CDR2 FQGNSA. The CDR3 DNA reads TGTGCCAGCAGCTTAGGCGTTCCAGATACGCAGTATTTT. Residues: CASSLGVPDTQYF.

In this sample, this clonotype turned up many times. The chain recombines TRBV1 with TRBJ1-6; the table assigns TRBD1, which was not confirmed against the DNA. TRBV1 is deemed a pseudogene. The CDR3 covers 14 residues. CDR3 sequence reads: CTSSQRQGGSPLHF. DNA for the CDR3: TGCACCAGCAGCCAAAGACAGGGCGGGTCACCCCTCCACTTT.

This clonotype was seen at least ten times. J is TRBJ2-5 and V is TRBV15, with TRBD2 matching 9 bases. The V gene end was trimmed by 3 bases and the J gene end by 6 bases; junction bases not matched to a gene: 8. The CDR3 sequence is 15 residues long. CDR1 LNHNV and CDR2 YYDKDF come from the germline V gene (reference sequence). CDR3 sequence: CATSRDIAGVQTQYF. The CDR3 coding sequence is TGTGCCACCAGCAGGGATATAGCGGGGGTACAGACCCAGTACTTC.

This clonotype was counted at least ten times. This rearrangement joins TRBV7-2 to TRBJ2-7; D uncertain. Germline CDR1 SGHTA, CDR2 FQGNSA. Between the trimmed V and J ends, which lost 2 bases and 7 bases, there was a span of 6 bases. This CDR3 is 11 amino acids long. Here the CDR3 reads CASSLRFEQYF. The DNA of the CDR3 is TGTGCCAGCAGCTTAAGGTTTGAGCAGTACTTC.

This clonotype was seen many times. J is TRBJ2-1 and V is TRBV7-3; 16 bases line up with TRBD2. This CDR3 is built from 15 residues. The junction had 5 bases not matched to a gene; V was cut back by 5 bases and J by 10 bases. Germline-derived CDR1 and CDR2 are SGHTA and FQGTGA. The CDR3 here is CASSGTSGRAIEQFF. DNA for the CDR3: TGTGCCAGCAGCGGGACTAGCGGGAGGGCCATAGAGCAGTTCTTC.

The chain couples TRBV7-9 to TRBJ1-1; TRBD1 might be the D (5 bases). V was shortened by 5 bases and J by 7 bases, with 5 bases between the two germline ends. The CDR3 has 10 amino acids. Germline CDR1 and CDR2: SEHNR and FQNEAQ (reference sequence). In nucleotides, the CDR3 is TGTGCCAGCAGCGGGGGTGAAGCTTTCTTT. Its translation is CASSGGEAFF.

This clonotype appeared many times. The chain recombines TRBV2 with TRBJ1-5; no definite D call. The CDR3 contains 14 residues. Trimming left V 3 bases short and J 6 bases short, with 12 bases between. Germline lookup yields CDR1 SNHLY and CDR2 FYNNEI. The CDR3 coding sequence is TGTGCCAGCAGTGATGGGTTTTCATCTCAGCCCCAGCATTTT. Encoded protein: CASSDGFSSQPQHF.

This clonotype occurred many times. CDR3 DNA: TGTGCCAGCAGTTCTACCGAGGGGAATGAGCAGTTCTTC. This encodes CASSSTEGNEQFF. The chain recombines TRBV7-3 with TRBJ2-1; D might be TRBD1 or TRBD2, each matching 5 bases. This CDR3 spans 13 amino acids. V lost 6 bases and J lost 7, with 13 bases in between. CDR1 SGHTA and CDR2 FQGTGA come from the germline V gene. The variable domain in full, with the rest retrieved from reference TRBV7-3 and TRBJ2-1, is GAGVSQTPSNKVTEKGKYVELRCDPISGHTALYWYRQSLGQGPEFLIYFQGTGAADDSGLPNDRFFAVRPEGSVSTLKIQRTERGDSAVYLCASSSTEGNEQFFGPGTRLTVL.

This clonotype showed up many times. The rearrangement joins TRBV7-9 to TRBJ2-7; no firm D call. Germline V gene data show CDR1 as SEHNR and CDR2 as FQNEAQ (reference sequence). The CDR3 has 11 amino acids. Trimming removed 6 bases from V and 2 bases from J, with 5 bases in between. CDR3 DNA: TGTGCCAGCAGGTCCACCTACGAGCAGTACTTC. Translation gives CASRSTYEQYF.

This clonotype has at least ten counts. V usage is TRBV13 and J usage is TRBJ2-7, with D unclear. CDR3 length: 15 residues. V was shortened by 3 bases and J by 0 bases, with 12 bases between the two germline ends. Per the germline V gene, CDR1 is PRHDT and CDR2 is FYEKMQ (reference sequence). The CDR3 region is CASSLADSPSYEQYF. The DNA for the CDR3 is TGTGCCAGCAGCTTGGCTGACTCTCCCTCCTACGAGCAGTACTTC. The variable domain in full, with the rest retrieved from reference TRBV13 and TRBJ2-7, is AAGVIQSPRHLIKEKRETATLKCYPIPRHDTVYWYQQGPGQDPQFLISFYEKMQSDKGSIPDRFSAQQFSDYHSELNMSSLELGDSALYFCASSLADSPSYEQYFGPGTRLTVT.

This clonotype was counted many times. The J gene is TRBJ1-5, the V gene TRBV19; 9 bases map to TRBD1. The J segment lost 0 bases and the V segment lost 6 bases, leaving 6 bases of the junction unmatched. Germline V gene lookup returns CDR1 LNHDA and CDR2 SQIVND (reference sequence). The CDR3 runs to 16 residues. The CDR3 sequence: CASRSTGGYSNQPQHF. CDR3 nucleotides: TGTGCCAGTAGATCTACAGGGGGCTATAGCAATCAGCCCCAGCATTTT.